A selection of T cell receptor beta chains follows, all from one sample in a study of T cell changes during pregnancy in multiple sclerosis. The table came from immunoSEQ multiplex PCR; TCRdb's copy has only in-frame clones and leaves some out. This sample carries 40,000 or so clones, more than 85% of them seen once, and the ten largest clones take under 15%. Sequenced material: CD8+ T cells from peripheral blood mononuclear cells, taken in the first trimester of pregnancy. Every receptor here comes from a female donor with multiple sclerosis, enrolled in a pregnancy study. The CDR3 runs from the conserved cysteine through the conserved F or W. D genes are given only for firm matches. Some rows mark clone size as missing; the rest say once, few, many or name a class of expanded clone.

NA	TRBD1	TRBV5-6	TRBJ2-1	CASSSGTGINEQFF	TGTGCCAGCAGCTCCGGGACAGGAATAAATGAGCAGTTCTTC
once	NA	TRBV7-7	TRBJ2-7	CASSLSQAHEQYF	TGTGCTAGCAGCCTAAGCCAGGCCCACGAGCAGTACTTC
NA	TRBD1	TRBV5-1	TRBJ1-2	CASSFTGGDGYTF	TGCGCCAGCAGCTTCACAGGGGGCGATGGCTACACCTTC
NA	TRBD2	TRBV6-5	TRBJ2-1	CASSLTSGGFNEQFF	TGTGCCAGCAGTTTAACTAGCGGGGGATTCAATGAGCAGTTCTTC
NA	NA	TRBV27	TRBJ2-3	CASSLKPTASTDTQYF	TGTGCCAGCAGTTTAAAACCGACAGCTAGCACAGATACGCAGTATTTT
NA	NA	TRBV6-4	TRBJ2-1	CASSPRGAYNEQFF	TGTGCCAGCAGTCCTCGGGGGGCGTACAATGAGCAGTTCTTC
NA	NA	TRBV6-5	TRBJ2-5	CASSYRGEGSQETQYF	TGTGCCAGCAGTTACAGGGGGGAGGGGTCCCAAGAGACCCAGTACTTC
NA	TRBD2	TRBV7-3	TRBJ2-3	CASSLMGGGQDTQYF	TGTGCCAGCAGCTTAATGGGCGGGGGGCAAGATACGCAGTATTTT
NA	NA	TRBV11-2	TRBJ1-1	CASSFRGTEAFF	TGTGCCAGCAGCTTTCGCGGGACTGAAGCTTTCTTT
NA	TRBD1	TRBV7-8	TRBJ1-3	CASSLLQVTTGTGELENTIYF	TGTGCCAGCAGCTTGCTACAGGTTACCACCGGGACAGGGGAGTTGGAAAACACCATATATTTT
NA	TRBD1	TRBV30	TRBJ1-1	CAWFTGGITEAFF	TGTGCCTGGTTCACAGGGGGGATAACTGAAGCTTTCTTT
once	NA	TRBV18	TRBJ2-5	CASSRAEGDGETQYF	TGTGCCAGCTCAAGGGCAGAAGGGGATGGAGAGACCCAGTACTTC
once	TRBD1	TRBV7-9	TRBJ2-7	CASSSSGQGKEDEQYF	TGTGCCAGCAGCTCTTCGGGACAGGGGAAGGAAGACGAGCAGTACTTC
NA	TRBD1	TRBV6-5	TRBJ1-2	CASSQGQGARGYTF	TGTGCCAGCAGTCAGGGACAGGGGGCGCGTGGCTACACCTTC